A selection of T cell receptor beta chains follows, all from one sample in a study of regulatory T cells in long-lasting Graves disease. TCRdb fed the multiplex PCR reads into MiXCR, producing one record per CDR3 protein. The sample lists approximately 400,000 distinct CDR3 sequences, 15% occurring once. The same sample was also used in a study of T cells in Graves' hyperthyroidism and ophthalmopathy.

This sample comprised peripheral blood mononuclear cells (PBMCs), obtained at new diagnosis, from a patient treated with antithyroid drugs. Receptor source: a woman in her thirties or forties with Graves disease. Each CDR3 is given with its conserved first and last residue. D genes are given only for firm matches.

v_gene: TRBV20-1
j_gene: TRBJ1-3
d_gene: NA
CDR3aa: CSVPGYDFSGNTIYF

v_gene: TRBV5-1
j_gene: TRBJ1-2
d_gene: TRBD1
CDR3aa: CATPGTGRSVANYGYTF

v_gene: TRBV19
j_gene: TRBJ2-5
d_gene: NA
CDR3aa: CASSRGRKETQYF

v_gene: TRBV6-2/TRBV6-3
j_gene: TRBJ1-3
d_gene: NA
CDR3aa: CASKTGTRSGNTIYF

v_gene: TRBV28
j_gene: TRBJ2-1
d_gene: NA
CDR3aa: CASSFTGNEQFF

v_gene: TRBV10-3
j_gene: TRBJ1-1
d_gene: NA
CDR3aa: CAISERWAEPMNTEAFF

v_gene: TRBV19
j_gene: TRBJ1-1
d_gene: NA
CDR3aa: CASSTGWKYEAFF

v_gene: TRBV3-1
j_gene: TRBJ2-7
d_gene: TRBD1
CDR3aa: CASSRGQVGIEQYF

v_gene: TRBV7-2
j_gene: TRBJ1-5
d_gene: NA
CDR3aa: CASSLGIYESNQPQHF

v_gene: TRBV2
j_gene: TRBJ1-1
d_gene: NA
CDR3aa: CASIDTPNTEAFF

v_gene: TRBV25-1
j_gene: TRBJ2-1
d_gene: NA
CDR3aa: CASSVGAGRGVNEQFF

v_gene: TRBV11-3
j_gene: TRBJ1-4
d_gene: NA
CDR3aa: CASSLTGRTNEKLFF

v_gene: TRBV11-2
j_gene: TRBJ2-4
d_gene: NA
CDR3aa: CASSLEGWGTCYF

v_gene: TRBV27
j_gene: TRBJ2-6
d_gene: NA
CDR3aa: CASSFWQGEAAGANVLTF

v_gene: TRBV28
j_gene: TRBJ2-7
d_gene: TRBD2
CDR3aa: CASRVAGGTEQYF

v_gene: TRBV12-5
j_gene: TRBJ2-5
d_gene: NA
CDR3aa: CASGLSPGTSGRETQYF

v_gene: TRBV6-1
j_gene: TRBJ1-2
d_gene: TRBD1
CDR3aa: CASSPTGGHGYTF

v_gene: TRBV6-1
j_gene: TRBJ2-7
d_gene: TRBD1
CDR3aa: CASSIRQGYTSEQYF

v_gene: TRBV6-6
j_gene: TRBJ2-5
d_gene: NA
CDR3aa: CASSYSRGTQYF

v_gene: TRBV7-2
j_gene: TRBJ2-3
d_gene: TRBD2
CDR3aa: CASSFGTSIITDTQYF

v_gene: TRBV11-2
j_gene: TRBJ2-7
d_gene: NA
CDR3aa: CASRQGTGLAGSSYEQYF

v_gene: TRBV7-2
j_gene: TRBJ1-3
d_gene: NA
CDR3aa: CASSLDYRGFLSGNTIYF

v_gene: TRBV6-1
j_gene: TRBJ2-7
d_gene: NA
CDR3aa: CASSLPDYPSYEQYF

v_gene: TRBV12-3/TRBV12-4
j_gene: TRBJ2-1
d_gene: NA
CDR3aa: CASSLSVSSYNEQFF

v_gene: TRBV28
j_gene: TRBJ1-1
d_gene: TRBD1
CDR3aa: CASSFHRGSSNTEAFF

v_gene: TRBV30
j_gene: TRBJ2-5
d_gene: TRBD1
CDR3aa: CAWTSGQLTQETQYF

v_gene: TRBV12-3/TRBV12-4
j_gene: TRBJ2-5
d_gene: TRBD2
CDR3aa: CASSPETGLAGLETQYF

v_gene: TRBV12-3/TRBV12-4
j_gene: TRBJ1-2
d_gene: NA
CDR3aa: CASSSTAGVGYGYTF

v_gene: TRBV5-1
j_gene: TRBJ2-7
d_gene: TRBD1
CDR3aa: CASSLEGQGPYEQYF

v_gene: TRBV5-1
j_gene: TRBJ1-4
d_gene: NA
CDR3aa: CASSLTTGNEKLFF

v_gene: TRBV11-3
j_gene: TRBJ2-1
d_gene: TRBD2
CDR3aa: CASRDRDAGTSGPSSYNEQFF

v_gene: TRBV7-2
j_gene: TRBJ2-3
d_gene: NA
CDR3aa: CASSLVVATDTQYF

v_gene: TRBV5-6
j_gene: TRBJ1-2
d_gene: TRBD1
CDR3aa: CASSADQGVLGYTF

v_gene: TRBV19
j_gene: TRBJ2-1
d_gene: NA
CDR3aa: CASMGMGSGEQFF

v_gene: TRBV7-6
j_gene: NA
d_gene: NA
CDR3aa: CASSSTPILEETQYF